This TCR beta chain was captured in a study of Tregs in tolerant kidney transplant recipients. General study results and limits: Validation in larger populations is needed because few patients were studied.

Thawed PBMCs were FACS-sorted into unstimulated CD4+CD25+CD127- regulatory T cells, CD4+CD25- non-regulatory cells, CD4 and CD8 cells. Turning to this clone: Antigen specificity is unknown.

Profiling relied on immunoSEQ multiplex PCR, and the TCRdb table lists in-frame clones only, not all of them. Among more than 60,000 clones listed, 95% to 98% were seen once. This clonotype originated in a human donor who received a combined kidney and bone marrow transplant. The sample here was CD4+ T cells from blood, taken before the transplant.

In DNA, the CDR3 is TGTGCCAGCAGCCACCGTACGGGAATCACCCAATACAATGAGCAGTTCTTC. It specifies CASSHRTGITQYNEQFF. The J gene is TRBJ2-1, the V gene TRBV7-8, with D perhaps matching TRBD2 (5 bases). The CDR3 consists of 17 residues. Germline values: CDR1 SGHVS, CDR2 FQNEAQ. Trimming took off 5 bases at V and 4 bases at J, with 21 bases between the two ends.